These 8 T cell receptor beta chains were sequenced from one sample in a study of cytomegalovirus exposure and HLA in healthy donors. Vbeta (60) and Jbeta (13) primers were used in the PCR. Measured with immunoSEQ multiplex PCR; TCRdb has only the in-frame clones, and not every one. This table holds about 120,000 clones, around four fifths found once. Material for sequencing was PBMCs. These receptors all come from a man in his fifties or sixties in good health and CMV-seropositive.

This clone was counted only a few times. The chain couples TRBV30 to TRBJ1-2, with TRBD1 as a possible D gene (6 bases). The CDR3 is 13 amino acids. Germline V gives CDR1 GTSNPN, CDR2 SVGIG (reference sequence). V lost 5 bases to trimming and J lost 3 bases, with 13 bases between them. The DNA of the CDR3 is TGTGCCTGGGCCCTACAGGGTCACTATGGCTACACCTTC. It translates to CAWALQGHYGYTF.

The J gene is TRBJ2-2, the V gene TRBV5-4; the D gene is possibly TRBD1 (6 bases). Germline V CDR1 and CDR2: SGHNT, YYREEE (reference sequence). V was trimmed by 1 base and J by 1 base, leaving 8 bases between them. This CDR3 region has 15 residues. In nucleotides, the CDR3 is TGTGCCAGCAGCTTGCCCAGGGGGAACACCGGGGAGCTGTTTTTT. It encodes CASSLPRGNTGELFF. The whole variable domain, filled in from reference TRBV5-4 and TRBJ2-2, reads ETGVTQSPTHLIKTRGQQVTLRCSSQSGHNTVSWYQQALGQGPQFIFQYYREEENGRGNFPPRFSGLQFPNYSSELNVNALELDDSALYLCASSLPRGNTGELFFGEGSRLTVL.

This chain joins TRBV15 and TRBJ1-1; weak D call: TRBD1 (6 bases). The CDR3 runs 15 residues. V was clipped by 0 bases and J by 5 bases, with 13 bases between them. From germline, CDR1 is LNHNV and CDR2 YYDKDF (reference sequence). The CDR3 DNA is TGTGCCACCAGCAGAGATCAGGGAGGGGGTACTGAAGCTTTCTTT. It encodes CATSRDQGGGTEAFF.

The J gene is TRBJ1-2, the V gene TRBV7-3, with a weak D call TRBD1 (5 bases). V was clipped by 5 bases and J by 6 bases, with 13 bases between them. The CDR3 contains 13 residues. Germline V gives CDR1 SGHTA, CDR2 FQGTGA. CDR3 in amino acids: CASSRDSADGYTF. The CDR3 DNA reads TGTGCCAGCAGCCGCGACAGTGCGGATGGCTACACCTTC.

Details on this clone: One end of the junction does not line up with germline, which may come from a read error. The chain uses TRBV7-8 and TRBJ2-4; the match to TRBD1 covers 8 bases. The CDR3 spans 22 residues. The germline gives CDR1 SGHVS, CDR2 FQNEAQ. CDR3 region: CASSLAVVRGQVGDLPKNSQYF. Here the CDR3 DNA reads TGTGCCAGCAGCTTAGCCGTTGTAAGGGGACAGGTGGGGGATTTACCCAAAAACAGTCAGTACTTC.

The chain links TRBV6-5 to TRBJ1-2; a weak D match, TRBD1 (6 bases). The V and J ends lost 5 bases and 4 bases respectively, with 17 bases between them. CDR1 and CDR2 (germline): MNHEY, SVGAGI. The CDR3 runs to 15 residues. The chain's CDR3 is CASSLSSGGAYGYTF. The DNA of the CDR3 is TGTGCCAGCAGTCTATCCTCGGGGGGGGCCTATGGCTACACCTTC.

V usage is TRBV5-6 and J usage is TRBJ1-1; D call uncertain. The germline CDR1 and CDR2 sequences are SGHDT and YYEEEE. Trimming took off 5 bases at V and 1 base at J, with 15 bases between the two ends. This CDR3 is 15 amino acids long. In nucleotides, the CDR3 is TGTGCCAGCAGAATGGCTCCGACAACGAACACTGAAGCTTTCTTT. It yields the protein CASRMAPTTNTEAFF.

This chain joins TRBV20-1 and TRBJ1-1, with no clear D. The V gene lost 0 bases and the J gene lost 7 bases, with 6 bases spanning the gap. This CDR3 has 11 amino acids. Germline CDR1 and CDR2: DFQATT and SNEGSKA (reference sequence). CDR3 region: CSAREAGEAFF. CDR3 bases: TGCAGTGCTAGAGAGGCAGGTGAAGCTTTCTTT.